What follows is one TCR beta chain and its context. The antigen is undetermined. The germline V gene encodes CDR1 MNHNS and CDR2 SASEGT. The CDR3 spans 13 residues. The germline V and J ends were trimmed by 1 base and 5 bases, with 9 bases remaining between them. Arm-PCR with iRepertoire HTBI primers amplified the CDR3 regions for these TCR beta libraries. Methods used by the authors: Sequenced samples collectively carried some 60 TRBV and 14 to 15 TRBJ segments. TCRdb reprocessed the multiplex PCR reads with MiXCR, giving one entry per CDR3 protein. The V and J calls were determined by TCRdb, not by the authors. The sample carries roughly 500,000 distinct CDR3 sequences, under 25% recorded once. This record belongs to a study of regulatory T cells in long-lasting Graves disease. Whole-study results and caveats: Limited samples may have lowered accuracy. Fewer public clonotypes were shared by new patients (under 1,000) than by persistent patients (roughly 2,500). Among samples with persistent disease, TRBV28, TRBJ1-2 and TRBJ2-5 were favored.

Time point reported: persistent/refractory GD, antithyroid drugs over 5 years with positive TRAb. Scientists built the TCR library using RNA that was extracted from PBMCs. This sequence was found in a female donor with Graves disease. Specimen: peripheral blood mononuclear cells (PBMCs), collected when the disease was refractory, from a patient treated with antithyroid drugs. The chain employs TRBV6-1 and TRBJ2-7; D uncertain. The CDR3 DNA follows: TGTGCCAGCAGTGAAGTCCTCGGTGACGAGCAGTACTTC. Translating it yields CASSEVLGDEQYF.